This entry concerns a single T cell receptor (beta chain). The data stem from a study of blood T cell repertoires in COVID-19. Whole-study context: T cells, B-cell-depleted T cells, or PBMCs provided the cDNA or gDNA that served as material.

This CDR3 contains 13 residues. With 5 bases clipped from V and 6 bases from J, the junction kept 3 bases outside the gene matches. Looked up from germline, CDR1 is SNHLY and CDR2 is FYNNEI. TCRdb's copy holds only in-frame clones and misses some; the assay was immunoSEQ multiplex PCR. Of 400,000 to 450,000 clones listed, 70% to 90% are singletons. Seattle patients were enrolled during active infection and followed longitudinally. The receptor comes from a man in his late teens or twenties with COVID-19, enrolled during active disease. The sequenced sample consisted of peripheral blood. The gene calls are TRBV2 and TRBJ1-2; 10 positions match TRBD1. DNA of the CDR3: TGTGCCAGCAGTAGGGACAGGGGCAATGGCTACACCTTC. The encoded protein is CASSRDRGNGYTF. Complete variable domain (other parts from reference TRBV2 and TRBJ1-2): EPEVTQTPSHQVTQMGQEVILRCVPISNHLYFYWYRQILGQKVEFLVSFYNNEISEKSEIFDDQFSVERPDGSNFTLKIRSTKLEDSAMYFCASSRDRGNGYTFGSGTRLTVV.